Given below is one T cell receptor beta chain in context. CDR1 and CDR2 from the germline V gene are SGHTA and FQGNSA. This CDR3 region has 13 residues. V gave up 3 bases and J gave up 3 bases, with 9 bases separating them. This entry belongs to a study of T cells after posttransplantation cyclophosphamide. Assay: immunoSEQ multiplex PCR; the TCRdb copy retains only in-frame clones and omits some. The sample is made up of fewer than 55,000 clones, none counted only once. Sequencing was done on a sample of PBMCs. The gene calls are TRBV7-2 and TRBJ2-7, with D possibly TRBD2 on 6 matching bases. This TCR was recovered from a man between 40 and 49 years old in good health, CMV-negative, and a related stem cell transplant donor. The CDR3 here is CASSLTGDYEQYF. The CDR3 nucleotides read TGTGCCAGCAGCTTGACGGGGGACTACGAGCAGTACTTC.